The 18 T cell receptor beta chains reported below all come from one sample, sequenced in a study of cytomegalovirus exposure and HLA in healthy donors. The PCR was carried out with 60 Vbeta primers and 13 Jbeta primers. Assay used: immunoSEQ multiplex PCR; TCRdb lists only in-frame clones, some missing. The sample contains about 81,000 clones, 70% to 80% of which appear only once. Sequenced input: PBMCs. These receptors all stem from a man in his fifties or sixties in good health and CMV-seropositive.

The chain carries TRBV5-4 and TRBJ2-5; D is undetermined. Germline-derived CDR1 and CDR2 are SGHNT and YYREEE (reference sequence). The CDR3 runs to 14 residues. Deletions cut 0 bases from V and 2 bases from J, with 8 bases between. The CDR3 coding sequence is TGTGCCAGCAGCTTGGTTAGTAGTCAAGAGACCCAGTACTTC. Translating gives CASSLVSSQETQYF.

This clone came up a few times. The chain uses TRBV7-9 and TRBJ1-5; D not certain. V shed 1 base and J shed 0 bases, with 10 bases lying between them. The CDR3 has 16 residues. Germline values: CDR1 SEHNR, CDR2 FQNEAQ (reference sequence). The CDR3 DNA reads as TGTGCCAGCAGCTTAGGCAGCGGCTATAGCAATCAGCCCCAGCATTTT. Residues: CASSLGSGYSNQPQHF.

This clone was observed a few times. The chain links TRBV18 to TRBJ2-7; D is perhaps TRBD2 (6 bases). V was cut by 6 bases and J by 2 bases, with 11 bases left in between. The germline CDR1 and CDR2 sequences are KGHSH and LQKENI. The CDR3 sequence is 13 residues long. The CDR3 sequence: CASSPREAYEQYF. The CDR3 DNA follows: TGTGCCAGCTCTCCAAGGGAGGCCTACGAGCAGTACTTC.

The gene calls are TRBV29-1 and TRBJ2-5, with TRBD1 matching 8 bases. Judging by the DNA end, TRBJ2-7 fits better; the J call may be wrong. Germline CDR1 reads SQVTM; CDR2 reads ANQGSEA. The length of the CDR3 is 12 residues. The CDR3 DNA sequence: TGCAGCGGAGGGACAGGAGACTACGAGCAGTACTTC. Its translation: CSGGTGDYEQYF.

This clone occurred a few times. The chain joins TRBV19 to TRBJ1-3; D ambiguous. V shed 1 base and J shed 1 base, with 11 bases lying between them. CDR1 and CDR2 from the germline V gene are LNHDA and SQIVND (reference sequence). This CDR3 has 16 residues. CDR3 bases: TGTGCCAGTAGTATAGGTTTCGGGAGATCTGGAAACACCATATATTTT. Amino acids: CASSIGFGRSGNTIYF.

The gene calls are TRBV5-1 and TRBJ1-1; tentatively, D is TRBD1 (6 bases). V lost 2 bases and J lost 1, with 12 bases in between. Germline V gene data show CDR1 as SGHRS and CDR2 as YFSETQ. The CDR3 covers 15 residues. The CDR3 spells CASSFYGQSNTEAFF. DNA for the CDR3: TGCGCCAGCAGCTTCTATGGACAGTCGAACACTGAAGCTTTCTTT.

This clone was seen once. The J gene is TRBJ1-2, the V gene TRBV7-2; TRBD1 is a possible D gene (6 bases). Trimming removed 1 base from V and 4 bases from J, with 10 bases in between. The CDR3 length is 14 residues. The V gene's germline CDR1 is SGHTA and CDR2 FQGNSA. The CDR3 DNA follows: TGTGCCAGCAGCTTAGATGGGGGCTCCTATGGCTACACCTTC. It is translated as CASSLDGGSYGYTF.

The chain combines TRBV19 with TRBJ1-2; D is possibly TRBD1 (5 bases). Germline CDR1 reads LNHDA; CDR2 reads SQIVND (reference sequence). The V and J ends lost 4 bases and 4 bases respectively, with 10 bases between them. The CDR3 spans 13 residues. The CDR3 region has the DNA TGTGCCAGTAGTACAGGGATGGTCTATGGCTACACCTTC. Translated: CASSTGMVYGYTF.

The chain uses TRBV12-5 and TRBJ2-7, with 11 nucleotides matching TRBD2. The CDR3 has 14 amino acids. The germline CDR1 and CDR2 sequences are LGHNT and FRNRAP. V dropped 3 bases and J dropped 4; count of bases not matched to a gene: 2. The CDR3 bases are TGTGCTAGTGGTTTAACTAGCGGGAGTTACGAGCAGTACTTC. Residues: CASGLTSGSYEQYF.

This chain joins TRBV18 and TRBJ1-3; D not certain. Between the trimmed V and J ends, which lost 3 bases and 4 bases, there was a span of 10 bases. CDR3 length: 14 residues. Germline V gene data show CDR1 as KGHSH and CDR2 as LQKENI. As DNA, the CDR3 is TGTGCCAGCTCACCGACAATAGAGGGAAACACCATATATTTT. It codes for CASSPTIEGNTIYF.

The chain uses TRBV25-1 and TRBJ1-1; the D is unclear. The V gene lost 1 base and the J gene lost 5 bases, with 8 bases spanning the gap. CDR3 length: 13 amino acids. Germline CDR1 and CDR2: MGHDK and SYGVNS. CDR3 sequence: CASSESWRTEAFF. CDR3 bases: TGTGCCAGCAGTGAATCCTGGAGAACTGAAGCTTTCTTT.

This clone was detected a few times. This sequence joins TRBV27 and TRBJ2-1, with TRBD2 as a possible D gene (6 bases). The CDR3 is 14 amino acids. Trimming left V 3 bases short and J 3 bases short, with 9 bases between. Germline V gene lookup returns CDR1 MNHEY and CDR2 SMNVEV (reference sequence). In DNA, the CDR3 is TGTGCCAGCAGTTTGGCGGGGTACTACAATGAGCAGTTCTTC. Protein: CASSLAGYYNEQFF.

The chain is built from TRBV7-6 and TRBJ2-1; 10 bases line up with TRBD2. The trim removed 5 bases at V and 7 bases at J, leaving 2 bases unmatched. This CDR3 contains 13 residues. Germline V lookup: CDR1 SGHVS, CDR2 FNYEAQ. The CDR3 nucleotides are TGTGCCAGCAGCAAACTAGCGGGAAATGAGCAGTTCTTC. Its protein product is CASSKLAGNEQFF.

CDR3 protein: CASSPGLYTDTQYF. CDR3 coding DNA: TGTGCCAGCAGTCCGGGACTATACACAGATACGCAGTATTTT. The V call is TRBV6-1, the J call TRBJ2-3; 7 bases line up with TRBD2. V shed 5 bases, J shed 2 bases, and the junction held 4 bases outside the gene matches. This CDR3 has 14 amino acids. Germline CDR1 and CDR2: MNHNS and SASEGT.

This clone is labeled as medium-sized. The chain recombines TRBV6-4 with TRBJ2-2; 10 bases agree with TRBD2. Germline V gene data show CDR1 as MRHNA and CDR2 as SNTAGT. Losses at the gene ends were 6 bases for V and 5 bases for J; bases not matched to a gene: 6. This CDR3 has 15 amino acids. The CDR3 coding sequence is TGTGCCAGCAGAGACCTAGCGGGAGCGACCGGGGAGCTGTTTTTT. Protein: CASRDLAGATGELFF.

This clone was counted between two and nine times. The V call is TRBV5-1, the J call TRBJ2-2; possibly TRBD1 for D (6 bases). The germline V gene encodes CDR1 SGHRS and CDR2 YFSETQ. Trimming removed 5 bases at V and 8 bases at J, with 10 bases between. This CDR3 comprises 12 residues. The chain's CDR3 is CASRTDRGELFF. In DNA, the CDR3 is TGCGCCAGCAGGACGGACAGAGGGGAGCTGTTTTTT.

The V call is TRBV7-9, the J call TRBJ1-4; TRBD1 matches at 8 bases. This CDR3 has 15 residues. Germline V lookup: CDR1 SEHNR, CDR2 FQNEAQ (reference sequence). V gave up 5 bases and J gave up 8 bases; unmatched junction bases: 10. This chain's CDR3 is CASSGRDRNREKLFF. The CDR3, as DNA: TGTGCCAGCAGCGGCCGGGACAGGAATCGGGAAAAACTGTTTTTT.

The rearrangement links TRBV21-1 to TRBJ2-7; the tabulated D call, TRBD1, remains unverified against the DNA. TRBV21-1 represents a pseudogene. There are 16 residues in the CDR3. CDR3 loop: CASISLWAKSRYEQYF. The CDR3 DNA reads TGTGCCAGCATCTCCCTTTGGGCTAAAAGTCGGTACGAGCAGTACTTC.